This T cell receptor (beta chain) comes out of a study of blood T cell repertoires in COVID-19. Turning to the study itself: The United States, Italy and Spain provided the acute and convalescent COVID-19 samples. Nucleic acid was either cDNA or gDNA, and it came from T cells, B-cell-depleted T cells, or PBMCs.

Sequencing was performed with immunoSEQ multiplex PCR; in TCRdb, only in-frame clones are kept and a portion is missing. The sample includes some 390,000 clones, approximately 89% of them seen just once. J was trimmed by 5 bases and V by 6 bases; bases with no gene match: 6. The CDR3 has 13 residues. Germline-derived CDR1 and CDR2 are SNHLY and FYNNEI. The table lists this clone with a few counts. V usage is TRBV2 and J usage is TRBJ1-1, with TRBD1 matching 7 bases. This TCR was recovered from a woman aged 60-75 years with COVID-19, enrolled during active disease. The sequenced sample was peripheral blood. The CDR3 sequence is CASRGQAPTEAFF. CDR3 nucleotides: TGTGCCAGCAGAGGACAGGCCCCTACTGAAGCTTTCTTT. Full variable domain (rest looked up from reference TRBV2 and TRBJ1-1): EPEVTQTPSHQVTQMGQEVILRCVPISNHLYFYWYRQILGQKVEFLVSFYNNEISEKSEIFDDQFSVERPDGSNFTLKIRSTKLEDSAMYFCASRGQAPTEAFFGQGTRLTVV.